The 22 T cell receptor beta chains listed next were all sequenced from one sample in a study of T cell responses to AZD1222 COVID-19 vaccine. The method was immunoSEQ multiplex PCR; TCRdb's version includes in-frame clones alone and lacks a portion of them. Found here are some 84,000 clones, 70% to 90% of them singletons; the top ten hold over 10%. Sample: peripheral blood, taken 28 days after the second AZD1222 dose. The receptors stem from an adult who received the AZD1222 COVID-19 vaccine.

The chain combines TRBV27 with TRBJ1-5; D might be TRBD1 (6 bases). Germline values: CDR1 MNHEY, CDR2 SMNVEV (reference sequence). With 5 bases removed from V and 9 bases from J, the gap between germline ends came to 17 bases. This CDR3 is 14 amino acids long. The CDR3 region has the DNA TGTGCCAGCAGTCCCCGGGGCAGGGGATCGCCCCAGCATTTT. Amino acids: CASSPRGRGSPQHF.

The chain joins TRBV6-2 or TRBV6-3 to TRBJ2-7; 9 nucleotides align to TRBD1. CDR3 length: 15 amino acids. Unmatched junction bases numbered 5, after V lost 2 bases and J lost 3 bases. The germline CDR1 and CDR2 sequences are MNHEY and SVGEGT. The CDR3 reads CASSYETGQGYEQYF. The CDR3 DNA follows: TGTGCCAGCAGTTACGAGACGGGACAGGGCTACGAGCAGTACTTC.

The V gene is TRBV14, the J gene TRBJ2-6; TRBD2 aligns across 8 bases. V shed 4 bases, J shed 0 bases, and the junction held 5 bases outside the gene matches. The CDR3 totals 17 residues. Looked up from germline, CDR1 is SGHDN and CDR2 is FVKESK. In DNA, the CDR3 is TGTGCCAGCAGCCTTCCGGGAGGGCCCTCTGGGGCCAACGTCCTGACTTTC. The encoded protein is CASSLPGGPSGANVLTF.

The chain joins TRBV27 to TRBJ2-3; D unresolved. The V gene lost 10 bases and the J gene lost 0 bases, with 8 bases spanning the gap. The CDR3 loop spans 12 amino acids. The germline gives CDR1 MNHEY, CDR2 SMNVEV (reference sequence). CDR3 sequence (DNA): TGTGCCACTAGTAGTAGCACAGATACGCAGTATTTT. Protein: CATSSSTDTQYF.

V usage is TRBV11-3 and J usage is TRBJ2-5; weak D call: TRBD2 (6 bases). The V gene lost 5 bases and the J gene lost 5 bases, with 18 bases spanning the gap. The CDR3 contains 15 residues. Germline CDR1 is SGHNT and CDR2 is YENEEA. This CDR3 reads CASSKATGGGETQYF. DNA of the CDR3: TGTGCCAGCAGCAAAGCTACCGGGGGTGGGGAGACCCAGTACTTC.

The chain uses TRBV2 and TRBJ2-3; 11 bases fit TRBD2. The CDR3 is 15 residues long. With 3 bases clipped from V and 2 bases from J, the junction kept 1 base outside the gene matches. The V gene's germline CDR1 is SNHLY and CDR2 FYNNEI. The CDR3 DNA reads TGTGCCAGCAGTGATAGCGGGGGGGCCACAGATACGCAGTATTTT. Protein product: CASSDSGGATDTQYF.

The V and J genes are TRBV27 and TRBJ2-3; D is unclear. Trimming took off 3 bases at V and 0 bases at J, with 7 bases between the two ends. The CDR3 totals 14 residues. Germline values: CDR1 MNHEY, CDR2 SMNVEV (reference sequence). The CDR3 reads CASSLQRSTDTQYF. CDR3 nucleotides: TGTGCCAGCAGTTTGCAGCGAAGCACAGATACGCAGTATTTT.

The chain is built from TRBV19 and TRBJ1-2; a possible D gene is TRBD1 (5 bases). The ends were cut back, 3 bases at V and 8 bases at J, with 7 bases in the middle. The CDR3 consists of 11 residues. Germline V gene data show CDR1 as LNHDA and CDR2 as SQIVND (reference sequence). CDR3 loop: CASSIGQGYTF. Here the CDR3 DNA reads TGTGCCAGTAGTATCGGACAAGGCTACACCTTC.

This chain connects TRBV28 to TRBJ1-2; D unclear. Trimming removed 3 bases from V and 8 bases from J, with 10 bases in between. CDR3 length: 12 residues. From germline, CDR1 is MDHEN and CDR2 SYDVKM. In DNA form, the CDR3 reads TGTGCCAGCAGTTTTTCAAGTTGGGGCTACACCTTC. As protein: CASSFSSWGYTF.

CDR3: CASSLEFGGSQYF. CDR3 in DNA: TGTGCCAGCAGCTTAGAGTTCGGGGGCTCCCAGTACTTC. The rearrangement uses TRBV11-2 and TRBJ2-5; D assignment may be TRBD1 or TRBD2 (6 bases each). V was trimmed by 0 bases and J by 9 bases, leaving 11 bases between them. Germline CDR1 SGHAT, CDR2 FQNNGV. The CDR3 extends over 13 amino acids.

The chain couples TRBV28 to TRBJ2-3, with TRBD1 matching over 8 bases. The germline V gene encodes CDR1 MDHEN and CDR2 SYDVKM. With V trimmed by 5 bases and J by 4 bases, 8 bases remained unmatched. CDR3 size: 15 residues. The CDR3 DNA reads TGTGCCAGCAGTACCCGGACAGGGCGGTCAGATACGCAGTATTTT. Protein sequence: CASSTRTGRSDTQYF.

V and J are TRBV19 and TRBJ2-1; TRBD2 agrees at 9 bases. V lost 2 bases and J lost 2; bases outside the gene matches: 13. The CDR3 spans 19 residues. From germline, CDR1 is LNHDA and CDR2 SQIVND (reference sequence). CDR3 loop: CASSITRTSVYFTYNEQFF. The CDR3 DNA reads as TGTGCCAGTAGTATAACCCGGACTAGCGTCTATTTCACCTACAATGAGCAGTTCTTC.

The sample holds one count of this clone. The rearrangement joins TRBV4-2 to TRBJ1-1; D is unclear. The V and J ends lost 1 base and 1 base respectively, with 4 bases between them. This CDR3 spans 13 amino acids. The germline V gene has CDR1 LGHNA and CDR2 YNFKEQ. CDR3 sequence: CASSQAKNTEAFF. The DNA of the CDR3 is TGTGCCAGCAGCCAAGCCAAGAACACTGAAGCTTTCTTT.

This clone has a single count. The CDR3 DNA is TGTGCCATCAGTGAGTCTGGACTAGCGCCGCTAGATGAGCAGTTCTTC. It is translated as CAISESGLAPLDEQFF. This chain connects TRBV10-3 to TRBJ2-1; 9 bases are a match to TRBD2. CDR3 size: 16 residues. The trim removed 0 bases at V and 8 bases at J, leaving 8 bases unmatched. The germline CDR1 and CDR2 sequences are ENHRY and SYGVKD.

The chain combines TRBV12-3 or TRBV12-4 with TRBJ1-2; D is undetermined. The CDR3 covers 12 residues. V was cut by 3 bases and J by 6 bases, with 8 bases left in between. This CDR3 is CASSLSGHGYTF. In DNA form, the CDR3 reads TGTGCCAGCAGTTTGTCCGGGCATGGCTACACCTTC.

This chain links TRBV3-1 (or the pseudogene TRBV3-2) with TRBJ1-2; D might be TRBD1 (5 bases). This CDR3 comprises 13 residues. V was cut by 4 bases and J by 5 bases, with 11 bases left in between. Germline V CDR1 and CDR2: LGHDT, YNNKEL (reference sequence). For the CDR3, the DNA is TGTGCCAGCAGCCCCCGGGGGGGATATGGCTACACCTTC. This codes for CASSPRGGYGYTF.

This chain links TRBV6-6 with TRBJ1-4; 7 bases agree with TRBD1. Losses at the gene ends were 6 bases for V and 2 bases for J; bases not matched to a gene: 3. The CDR3 is 14 amino acids. The germline V gene encodes CDR1 MNHNY and CDR2 SVGAGI (reference sequence). The CDR3 here is CASSSRGTNEKLFF. For the CDR3, the DNA is TGTGCCAGCAGCTCCAGGGGGACTAATGAAAAACTGTTTTTT.

V gene TRBV14 combines with J gene TRBJ2-1; D not certain. With 5 bases removed from V and 2 bases from J, the gap between germline ends came to 1 base. Germline V CDR1 and CDR2: SGHDN, FVKESK. CDR3 length: 11 amino acids. CDR3 loop: CASSAYNEQFF. CDR3 nucleotide sequence: TGTGCCAGCAGCGCCTACAATGAGCAGTTCTTC.

The CDR3 region has the DNA TGTGCCAGCAGTTCCGAATCTGCCGGGCGCTATGGCTACACCTTC. Protein product: CASSSESAGRYGYTF. The V and J genes are TRBV27 and TRBJ1-2; D remains ambiguous. The V end lost 4 bases, the J end lost 4 bases, and 16 bases lay between the germline ends. The CDR3 is 15 residues long. From germline, CDR1 is MNHEY and CDR2 SMNVEV (reference sequence).

The J gene is TRBJ2-7, the V gene TRBV7-2, with D perhaps matching TRBD2 (5 bases). V was clipped by 0 bases and J by 3 bases, with 15 bases between them. This CDR3 comprises 16 residues. Germline CDR1 is SGHTA and CDR2 is FQGNSA. The CDR3 sequence is CASSLARAGINYEQYF. CDR3 sequence (DNA): TGTGCCAGCAGCTTAGCGAGGGCGGGCATAAACTACGAGCAGTACTTC.

The chain uses TRBV18 and TRBJ2-2; no definite D call. Per germline, CDR1 KGHSH and CDR2 LQKENI. V was pared by 4 bases and J by 5 bases, with 5 bases between. This CDR3 region has 12 residues. CDR3 nucleotide sequence: TGTGCCAGCTCACTACCAACCGGGGAGCTGTTTTTT. This encodes CASSLPTGELFF.

The V call is TRBV11-3, the J call TRBJ1-1; D is possibly TRBD1 (6 bases). CDR3 length: 15 amino acids. V lost 2 bases to trimming and J lost 1 base, with 11 bases between them. Germline V gene data show CDR1 as SGHNT and CDR2 as YENEEA. CDR3 amino acids: CASSLRSGQNTEAFF. The CDR3 coding sequence is TGTGCCAGCAGCTTAAGGTCGGGACAGAACACTGAAGCTTTCTTT.